This T cell receptor beta chain is drawn from a study of cytomegalovirus exposure and HLA in healthy donors. Findings of the study overall: Reportedly, diagnosis of cytomegalovirus status by the classifier showed high specificity and sensitivity.

Clones were read by immunoSEQ multiplex PCR, and TCRdb kept only the in-frame ones, dropping some. The sample includes 90,000 to 150,000 clones, approximately 85% of them seen just once. Trimming left V 6 bases short and J 4 bases short, with 19 bases between. From germline, CDR1 is SNHLY and CDR2 FYNNEI. This CDR3 comprises 16 residues. Details on this clone: Antigen unknown.

The sequenced sample consisted of PBMCs. The receptor comes from a man aged 18 to 30 in good health and CMV-seronegative. The chain couples TRBV2 to TRBJ1-5, with D perhaps matching TRBD1 (6 bases). The CDR3 region has the DNA TGTGCCAGCAGCTCAACCCAGGACAGAGAAAATCAGCCCCAGCATTTT. The encoded protein is CASSSTQDRENQPQHF.